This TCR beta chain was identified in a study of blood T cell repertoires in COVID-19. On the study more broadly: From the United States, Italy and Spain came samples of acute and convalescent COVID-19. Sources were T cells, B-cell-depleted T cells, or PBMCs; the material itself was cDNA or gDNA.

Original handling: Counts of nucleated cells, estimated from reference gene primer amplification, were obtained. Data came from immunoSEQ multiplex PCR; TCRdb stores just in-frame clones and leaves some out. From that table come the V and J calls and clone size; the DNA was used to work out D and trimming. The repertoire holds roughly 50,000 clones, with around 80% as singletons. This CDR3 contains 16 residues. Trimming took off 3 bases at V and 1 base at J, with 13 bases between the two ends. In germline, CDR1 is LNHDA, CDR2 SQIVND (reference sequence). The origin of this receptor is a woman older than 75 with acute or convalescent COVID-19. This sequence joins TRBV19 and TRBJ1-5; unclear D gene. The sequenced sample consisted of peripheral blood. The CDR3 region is CASSIFVGLSNQPQHF. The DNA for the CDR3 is TGTGCCAGTAGTATCTTCGTCGGACTGAGCAATCAGCCCCAGCATTTT.